This TCR beta chain appears in the sequencing data of a study of CD4 T cells in relation to SARS-CoV-2 and coronaviruses. General study points: Pre-pandemic and post-infection samples never came from the same donor.

On this clone itself: Its antigen is still unknown.

Germline values: CDR1 SGHRS, CDR2 YFSETQ. The CDR3 covers 14 residues. V lost 0 bases and J lost 3; bases outside the gene matches: 0. Naive or memory CD4+ cells were cultured 1:1 with T cell-depleted PBMCs plus CEF. TCRdb's table, derived via immunoSEQ multiplex PCR, lists solely in-frame clones and lacks some. The sample lists about 38,000 clones, under 80% seen once, with about a fifth in the top ten. The V and J genes are TRBV5-1 and TRBJ2-7; 10 bases align to TRBD1. Material for sequencing was memory CD4+ T cells from PBMCs, cultured in vitro. This receptor was taken from an adult with COVID-19. CDR3 coding DNA: TGCGCCAGCAGCTTGGGGGACAGGGGCTACGAGCAGTACTTC. It specifies CASSLGDRGYEQYF.